The sequence of this TCR beta chain was determined in a study of T-cell memory formation after mild COVID-19. On the study more broadly: Largely, TCR clusters stayed within a single donor. Findings and limits, study-wide: Day 37-peaking second-wave clones had unconfirmed SARS-CoV-2 specificity. Clones that contracted clustered mainly in CM and EM if CD4+ and in EMRA if CD8+.

This clonotype was counted a few times. Its specificity is not known. TCRdb itself ran the 5' RACE reads through MiXCR, one entry per CDR3 protein. The repertoire includes over 150,000 distinct CDR3 sequences, over 20% of them detected once, and 23% sits in the top ten. The clonotype originates from an adult woman who had mild COVID-19 (a few samples of this study predate the infection). Cell type and time point are not known. Sequencing was performed on PBMCs or a T cell subset sorted from them (not recorded which).

The CDR3 region has the DNA TGTGCCACCAGTGATTTCGACAGAAAAGAGACCCAGTACTTC. This sequence encodes CATSDFDRKETQYF. The chain employs TRBV24-1 and TRBJ2-5; D is perhaps TRBD1 (5 bases). The CDR3 covers 14 residues. Germline V lookup: CDR1 KGHDR, CDR2 SFDVKD. Trimming took 1 base from V and 3 from J, leaving 8 bases between them.